This TCR beta chain was sequenced in a study of blood T cell repertoires in COVID-19. Whole-study context: Samples of COVID-19 (acute and convalescent) were obtained from the United States, Italy and Spain. PBMCs, B-cell-depleted T cells, or T cells were the source of the cDNA or gDNA that made up the material.

As processed by the authors: Amplification from reference gene primers served as the basis for estimated nucleated cell counts. Method: immunoSEQ multiplex PCR; TCRdb's copy keeps in-frame clones and lacks some. V, J and clone size are those of that table, while D and trimming were read from the DNA. In the table there are over 100,000 clones, 79% of which are singletons. The CDR3 consists of 15 residues. Germline V CDR1 and CDR2: SEHNR, FQNEAQ (reference sequence). Losses at the gene ends were 7 bases for V and 0 bases for J; bases not matched to a gene: 6. The chain employs TRBV7-9 and TRBJ2-3; TRBD2 matches at 8 bases. This receptor was identified in an elderly woman with acute or convalescent COVID-19. Sequencing used peripheral blood. The CDR3 sequence: CASTSRGGSTDTQYF. CDR3 DNA sequence: TGTGCCAGCACCTCCCGGGGGGGAAGCACAGATACGCAGTATTTT.